The rows below give T cell receptor beta chains drawn from one sample of a study of blood T cell repertoires in COVID-19. The data were produced by immunoSEQ multiplex PCR, yet TCRdb's version contains in-frame clones alone and is incomplete. The table has approximately 94,000 clones, 85% to 90% seen once; the top ten hold about 7.6%. The specimen sequenced was peripheral blood. Every receptor here comes from a woman aged 70 to 79 with acute or convalescent COVID-19. CDR3s include the opening cysteine and the closing phenylalanine or tryptophan. A D gene is named only where the DNA matches it firmly. The listing skips clone size in some rows; elsewhere it reads once, few, many or a size class.

v_call	j_call	clone_size	d_call	cdr3_aa	cdr3_nt
TRBV13	TRBJ2-2	.	TRBD1	CASSLDRGLGGELFF	TGTGCCAGCAGCTTAGACAGGGGGCTTGGCGGGGAGCTGTTTTTT
TRBV20-1	TRBJ2-7	.	TRBD2	CSASGGTSGSEQYF	TGCAGTGCTAGTGGCGGGACTAGCGGGAGCGAGCAGTACTTC
TRBV9	TRBJ2-3	.	TRBD2	CASSPRSGTSTNTQYF	TGTGCCAGCAGCCCTCGATCCGGGACTAGTACGAATACGCAGTATTTT
TRBV4-1	TRBJ1-1	few	.	CASSQGSGTEAFF	TGCGCCAGCAGCCAGGGGTCGGGAACTGAAGCTTTCTTT
TRBV10-3	TRBJ1-6	.	TRBD1	CATGTAAGSPLHF	TGTGCCACAGGGACAGCCGCCGGGTCACCCCTCCACTTT
TRBV5-4	TRBJ2-1	.	.	CASSFGLEQFF	TGTGCCAGCAGCTTCGGTCTTGAGCAGTTCTTC
TRBV14	TRBJ2-5	.	TRBD2	CASSQDLTGGQETQYF	TGTGCCAGCAGCCAAGATCTTACGGGGGGCCAAGAGACCCAGTACTTC
TRBV11-3	TRBJ2-5	once	TRBD1	CASSSDRYQETQYF	TGTGCCAGCAGCTCGGACAGGTACCAAGAGACCCAGTACTTC
TRBV9	TRBJ2-7	.	.	CASSYEQYF	TGTGCCAGCAGCTATGAGCAGTACTTC
TRBV12-3/TRBV12-4	TRBJ1-2	.	.	CASSIGGGYGYTF	TGTGCCAGCAGTATCGGCGGGGGTTATGGCTACACCTTC
TRBV6-5	TRBJ2-1	.	TRBD1	CASSKTGIEQFF	TGTGCCAGCAGCAAGACAGGGATCGAGCAGTTCTTC
TRBV7-9	TRBJ2-7	.	.	CASSSMTVDYEQYF	TGTGCCAGCAGCTCCATGACAGTGGACTACGAGCAGTACTTC
TRBV9	TRBJ2-3	.	.	CASSDSVGLASVTDTQYF	TGTGCCAGCAGCGACTCAGTAGGGCTAGCGAGCGTCACAGATACGCAGTATTTT
TRBV4-1	TRBJ1-5	.	TRBD1	CASSQGPGGHQPQHF	TGCGCCAGCAGCCAAGGGCCAGGGGGCCATCAGCCCCAGCATTTT
TRBV28	TRBJ1-5	.	TRBD1	CASSLTGGGSQPQHF	TGTGCCAGCAGCCTGACAGGGGGCGGCAGTCAGCCCCAGCATTTT
TRBV30	TRBJ1-1	.	TRBD1	CAWNPDRGYEAFF	TGTGCCTGGAACCCGGACAGGGGATATGAAGCTTTCTTT
TRBV7-8	TRBJ2-5	.	.	CASSFWEQQTQYF	TGTGCCAGCAGCTTTTGGGAGCAACAGACCCAGTACTTC
TRBV18	TRBJ2-1	.	TRBD2	CASSPQGLNYNEQFF	TGTGCCAGCTCACCACAGGGACTAAACTACAATGAGCAGTTCTTC
TRBV19	TRBJ1-2	.	.	CASTSGAYGYTF	TGTGCCAGTACTAGCGGAGCCTATGGCTACACCTTC
TRBV5-1	TRBJ2-3	.	.	CASSLWETDTQYF	TGCGCCAGCAGCTTGTGGGAGACAGATACGCAGTATTTT
TRBV15	TRBJ1-2	once	TRBD1	CATSMNRGLNYGYTF	TGTGCCACCAGCATGAACAGGGGATTGAACTATGGCTACACCTTC
TRBV5-1	TRBJ2-7	.	.	CASSSLGEGSYEQYF	TGCGCCAGCAGCTCTCTCGGGGAAGGCTCCTACGAGCAGTACTTC
TRBV5-4	TRBJ1-1	.	.	CASSGIGGTEAFF	TGTGCCAGCAGCGGGATAGGGGGCACTGAAGCTTTCTTT
TRBV27	TRBJ2-7	.	TRBD2	CASSSGLGPYEQYF	TGTGCCAGCAGTTCCGGACTAGGACCCTACGAGCAGTACTTC
TRBV13	TRBJ2-7	.	.	CASSGQGEDEQYF	TGTGCCAGCAGCGGGCAGGGGGAGGACGAGCAGTACTTC
TRBV6-1	TRBJ2-3	.	TRBD1	CASSEQGARDTQYF	TGTGCCAGCAGTGAACAGGGGGCGCGTGATACGCAGTATTTT
TRBV7-9	TRBJ1-4	.	.	CASSLVKGRPNNEKLFF	TGTGCCAGCAGCTTAGTGAAAGGGAGGCCCAATAATGAAAAACTGTTTTTT
TRBV7-3	TRBJ2-5	.	.	CASSPKGLVGETQYF	TGTGCCAGCAGCCCCAAAGGCCTAGTGGGAGAGACCCAGTACTTC
TRBV5-4	TRBJ2-5	once	.	CASSLGSGLETQYF	TGTGCCAGCAGCTTGGGTAGCGGACTAGAGACCCAGTACTTC
TRBV27	TRBJ2-1	.	TRBD1	CASSTKRDRFDSEQFF	TGTGCCAGCAGTACAAAACGGGACAGGTTTGATAGTGAGCAGTTCTTC
TRBV11-2	TRBJ1-2	.	TRBD1	CASSLGDRIAYGYTF	TGTGCCAGCAGCTTAGGGGACAGGATTGCCTATGGCTACACCTTC
TRBV3-1/TRBV3-2	TRBJ2-2	.	.	CASSQAGNTGELFF	TGTGCCAGCAGCCAAGCAGGGAACACCGGGGAGCTGTTTTTT
TRBV27	TRBJ2-1	.	TRBD2	CASSPGGTSPYNEQFF	TGTGCCAGCAGCCCGGGGGGGACTAGTCCCTACAATGAGCAGTTCTTC
TRBV19	TRBJ2-1	.	.	CASSITPTSYNEQFF	TGTGCCAGTAGTATTACCCCTACCTCCTACAATGAGCAGTTCTTC
TRBV5-1	TRBJ2-1	once	TRBD2	CASSLGGNSYNEQFF	TGCGCCAGCAGCCTCGGGGGGAACTCCTACAATGAGCAGTTCTTC
TRBV6-5	TRBJ2-1	once	.	CASSPTGRGLFEQFF	TGTGCCAGCAGTCCAACCGGAAGGGGTCTGTTTGAGCAGTTCTTC
TRBV7-2	TRBJ1-2	.	TRBD1	CASSQRTGVGYGYTF	TGTGCCAGCAGCCAAAGGACAGGGGTCGGGTATGGCTACACCTTC
TRBV29-1	TRBJ1-1	.	.	CSVVQQSGAFF	TGCAGCGTTGTCCAACAGAGCGGAGCTTTCTTT
TRBV19	TRBJ1-1	.	TRBD1	CASSISGTGRTEAFF	TGTGCCAGTAGTATTTCCGGGACAGGCCGTACTGAAGCTTTCTTT
TRBV5-4	TRBJ1-4	.	.	CASSFGRTHANEKLFF	TGTGCCAGCAGCTTTGGGCGGACACATGCTAATGAAAAACTGTTTTTT
TRBV29-1	TRBJ2-2	few	TRBD2	CSVVLAGGYTGELFF	TGCAGCGTTGTGCTTGCGGGAGGTTACACCGGGGAGCTGTTTTTT
TRBV28	TRBJ1-1	.	TRBD1	CASRANRGEAFF	TGTGCCAGCAGAGCTAACAGGGGTGAAGCTTTCTTT
TRBV15	TRBJ1-2	.	TRBD1	CATSREQGSGYTF	TGTGCCACCAGCAGAGAACAGGGGTCGGGCTACACCTTC
TRBV12-3/TRBV12-4	TRBJ2-1	.	TRBD1	CASSRDRIKFF	TGTGCCAGCAGTCGGGACAGGATCAAGTTCTTC
TRBV27	TRBJ2-7	few	.	CASSPRSLNRAHTYEQYF	TGTGCCAGCAGTCCAAGGTCCCTCAACAGGGCCCATACCTACGAGCAGTACTTC
TRBV19	TRBJ1-5	.	.	CASSTGWLRGGQPQHF	TGTGCCAGTAGTACAGGGTGGCTCCGTGGCGGTCAGCCCCAGCATTTT
TRBV30	TRBJ2-3	.	TRBD1	CASKTGGAADTQYF	TGTGCCTCCAAGACAGGGGGCGCCGCAGATACGCAGTATTTT
TRBV30	TRBJ2-7	.	TRBD2	CAWSVIRGGSYEQYF	TGTGCCTGGAGTGTAATCCGGGGAGGGAGCTACGAGCAGTACTTC
TRBV2	TRBJ1-2	.	TRBD1	CARSQGRYGYTF	TGTGCCAGATCACAGGGGAGGTATGGCTACACCTTC
TRBV9	TRBJ2-1	once	TRBD2	CASSSSGGAANEQFF	TGTGCCAGCAGCTCTAGCGGGGGGGCGGCGAATGAGCAGTTCTTC
TRBV7-8	TRBJ2-6	.	.	CASTPLRRGLHSGANVLTF	TGTGCCAGCACCCCTCTTCGCCGGGGACTGCACTCTGGGGCCAACGTCCTGACTTTC
TRBV2	TRBJ1-3	.	TRBD1	CASSDLGQGASGNTIYF	TGTGCCAGCAGTGACTTAGGACAGGGGGCTTCAGGAAACACCATATATTTT
TRBV28	TRBJ2-1	.	TRBD2	CASSFPGLARNEQFF	TGTGCCAGCAGTTTCCCCGGACTAGCCCGCAATGAGCAGTTCTTC
TRBV28	TRBJ2-7	.	.	CASIPGWVVGEQYF	TGTGCCAGCATCCCAGGGTGGGTAGTCGGCGAGCAGTACTTC
TRBV11-2	TRBJ1-2	.	.	CASSFGGGSSYGYTF	TGTGCCAGCAGCTTCGGGGGAGGGTCCTCCTATGGCTACACCTTC
TRBV7-6	TRBJ2-1	.	.	CASSLYSPTGNSYNEQFF	TGTGCCAGCAGCTTATATTCCCCGACCGGGAACTCCTACAATGAGCAGTTCTTC
TRBV14	TRBJ1-6	.	.	CASSPATNKRGLLINSPLHF	TGTGCCAGCAGCCCCGCCACAAATAAACGTGGGCTACTGATAAATTCACCCCTCCACTTT
TRBV29-1	TRBJ1-1	.	.	CSVEEDGLNTEAFF	TGCAGCGTTGAAGAGGATGGGCTGAACACTGAAGCTTTCTTT
TRBV3-1/TRBV3-2	TRBJ2-1	.	.	CASSQGYANNEQFF	TGTGCCAGCAGCCAAGGCTACGCTAACAATGAGCAGTTCTTC
TRBV4-1	TRBJ1-2	.	.	CASSQVQGDYGYTF	TGCGCCAGCAGCCAGGTACAGGGTGACTATGGCTACACCTTC